This TCR beta chain was documented in a study of CD8 T cells in Susac syndrome. The RNA input was about 0.5 to 1 ug, and it was reverse transcribed with random hexamers. TCRdb re-called the immunoSEQ multiplex PCR reads through MiXCR, storing one row per CDR3 protein. Of 100,000 to 150,000 distinct CDR3 sequences listed, around 85% are singletons. The CDR3 contains 17 residues. V was clipped by 3 bases and J by 2 bases; unmatched bases: 13. Germline CDR1 reads DFQATT; CDR2 reads SNEGSKA (reference sequence). The chain joins TRBV20-1 to TRBJ2-3; 8 nucleotides line up with TRBD2. The sequenced sample consisted of CD8+ T cells from PBMCs. This sequence originates from a human donor with multiple sclerosis. The CDR3 sequence is CSARVLADLPFTDTQYF. The DNA of the CDR3 is TGCAGTGCTAGGGTACTAGCGGACCTGCCATTCACAGATACGCAGTATTTT.